These T cell receptor beta chains were read from a single sample in a study of spatial heterogeneity in lung cancer. TCRdb re-called the 5' RACE reads with MiXCR, one entry per CDR3 protein. The repertoire holds about 36,000 distinct CDR3 sequences, with 6.5% to 9% as singletons. The sample was PBMCs, taken at surgery. Receptors were obtained from a female donor with early-stage non-small cell lung cancer. The CDR3 runs from the conserved cysteine through the conserved F or W. A D gene is named only where the DNA matches it firmly. A clone size is listed for some rows: how often the clone was seen (once, few, many), or a class if it is expanded.

v_gene: TRBV4-2; j_gene: TRBJ1-6; d_gene: TRBD1; abundance: many; CDR3aa: CASSQVGTDNSPLHF; CDR3nt: TGTGCCAGCAGCCAAGTCGGGACAGATAATTCACCCCTCCACTTT
v_gene: TRBV6-1; j_gene: TRBJ2-1; d_gene: TRBD2; abundance: many; CDR3aa: CASSEQGLAGDEQFF; CDR3nt: TGTGCCAGCAGTGAACAGGGACTAGCGGGAGATGAGCAGTTCTTC
v_gene: TRBV4-3; j_gene: TRBJ2-5; d_gene: .; abundance: few; CDR3aa: CASSQLGAGETQYF; CDR3nt: TGCGCCAGCAGCCAATTGGGGGCTGGGGAGACCCAGTACTTC
v_gene: TRBV5-1; j_gene: TRBJ2-1; d_gene: TRBD2; abundance: .; CDR3aa: CASSLVRESSYNEQFF; CDR3nt: TGCGCCAGCAGCTTGGTGCGGGAGAGCTCCTACAATGAGCAGTTCTTC
v_gene: TRBV7-7; j_gene: TRBJ2-5; d_gene: .; abundance: few; CDR3aa: CASTPGTGRGETQYF; CDR3nt: TGTGCTAGCACCCCGGGGACCGGCAGAGGAGAGACCCAGTACTTC
v_gene: TRBV6-2/TRBV6-3; j_gene: TRBJ1-5; d_gene: .; abundance: medium-sized; CDR3aa: CASSSLGQGNQPQHF; CDR3nt: TGTGCCAGCAGTTCCCTTGGGCAGGGCAATCAGCCCCAGCATTTT
v_gene: TRBV27; j_gene: TRBJ2-3; d_gene: TRBD2; abundance: few; CDR3aa: CASSFAGGPVKSSTDTQYF; CDR3nt: TGTGCCAGCAGTTTCGCGGGGGGGCCTGTTAAGTCAAGCACAGATACGCAGTATTTT
v_gene: TRBV20-1; j_gene: TRBJ1-2; d_gene: .; abundance: few; CDR3aa: CSARDSAAAANYGYTF; CDR3nt: TGCAGTGCTAGAGATTCAGCGGCGGCCGCTAACTATGGCTACACCTTC
v_gene: TRBV5-1; j_gene: TRBJ1-3; d_gene: .; abundance: many; CDR3aa: CASSDGTPAVGNTIYF; CDR3nt: TGCGCCAGCAGCGACGGGACTCCGGCCGTTGGAAACACCATATATTTT
v_gene: TRBV4-1; j_gene: TRBJ2-7; d_gene: .; abundance: many; CDR3aa: CASSQRGRAYEQYF; CDR3nt: TGCGCCAGCAGCCAACGAGGTAGGGCCTACGAGCAGTACTTC
v_gene: TRBV29-1; j_gene: TRBJ2-7; d_gene: .; abundance: .; CDR3aa: CGVRPGHLYEQYF; CDR3nt: TGCGGCGTTCGGCCGGGACATCTTTACGAGCAGTACTTC
v_gene: TRBV19; j_gene: TRBJ2-7; d_gene: .; abundance: .; CDR3aa: CASRRQIYEEEQYF; CDR3nt: TGTGCCAGTAGGAGACAGATCTACGAGGAGGAGCAGTACTTC
v_gene: TRBV6-5; j_gene: TRBJ2-7; d_gene: TRBD2; abundance: many; CDR3aa: CASSRKSGLAATYEQYF; CDR3nt: TGTGCCAGCAGCCGGAAAAGCGGACTAGCCGCGACCTACGAGCAGTACTTC
v_gene: TRBV19; j_gene: TRBJ2-1; d_gene: TRBD2; abundance: many; CDR3aa: CASSPSGEYNEQFF; CDR3nt: TGTGCCAGTAGCCCTAGCGGGGAATACAATGAGCAGTTCTTC
v_gene: TRBV28; j_gene: TRBJ2-1; d_gene: TRBD2; abundance: many; CDR3aa: CASRETSGRFSGEQFF; CDR3nt: TGTGCCAGCAGAGAGACTAGCGGGAGGTTCAGTGGTGAGCAGTTCTTC
v_gene: TRBV19; j_gene: TRBJ2-1; d_gene: .; abundance: .; CDR3aa: CASTKNSWPDNEQFF; CDR3nt: TGTGCCAGTACGAAGAATAGTTGGCCCGACAATGAGCAGTTCTTC
v_gene: TRBV9; j_gene: TRBJ2-3; d_gene: TRBD2; abundance: .; CDR3aa: CASSVGTSGATDTQYF; CDR3nt: TGTGCCAGCAGCGTAGGGACTAGCGGGGCCACAGATACGCAGTATTTT
v_gene: TRBV21-1; j_gene: TRBJ2-3; d_gene: .; abundance: many; CDR3aa: CASSPRPPGLAYTDTQYF; CDR3nt: TGTGCCAGCAGCCCCCGCCCGCCCGGACTAGCGTACACAGATACGCAGTATTTT
v_gene: TRBV5-1; j_gene: TRBJ2-5; d_gene: .; abundance: many; CDR3aa: CASSLAGETQYF; CDR3nt: TGCGCCAGCAGCTTGGCCGGGGAGACCCAGTACTTC
v_gene: TRBV6-5; j_gene: TRBJ1-6; d_gene: TRBD1; abundance: many; CDR3aa: CASSYVTGGDSPLHF; CDR3nt: TGTGCCAGCAGTTACGTCACAGGGGGCGATTCACCCCTCCACTTT
v_gene: TRBV4-2; j_gene: TRBJ2-7; d_gene: TRBD2; abundance: many; CDR3aa: CASSYATGTSGPYEQYF; CDR3nt: TGTGCCAGCAGCTACGCAACAGGGACTAGCGGCCCCTACGAGCAGTACTTC
v_gene: TRBV10-3; j_gene: TRBJ2-3; d_gene: .; abundance: many; CDR3aa: CAITRGGEGTDTQYF; CDR3nt: TGTGCCATCACCCGAGGGGGAGAGGGCACAGATACGCAGTATTTT
v_gene: TRBV11-1; j_gene: TRBJ1-1; d_gene: .; abundance: many; CDR3aa: CASSFDPSNTEAFF; CDR3nt: TGTGCCAGCAGCTTTGACCCCTCGAACACTGAAGCTTTCTTT
v_gene: TRBV7-2; j_gene: TRBJ1-2; d_gene: TRBD1; abundance: many; CDR3aa: CASSLGGTGMDGYTF; CDR3nt: TGTGCCAGCAGCTTAGGCGGGACAGGGATGGATGGCTACACCTTC
v_gene: TRBV3-1; j_gene: TRBJ2-3; d_gene: TRBD2; abundance: many; CDR3aa: CASSQEVAGGPAQYF; CDR3nt: TGTGCCAGCAGCCAAGAAGTAGCGGGGGGCCCTGCGCAGTATTTT
v_gene: TRBV12-3/TRBV12-4; j_gene: TRBJ1-5; d_gene: .; abundance: many; CDR3aa: CASSLTGDQPQHF; CDR3nt: TGTGCCAGCAGTTTAACGGGAGATCAGCCCCAGCATTTT
v_gene: TRBV7-9; j_gene: TRBJ1-5; d_gene: .; abundance: few; CDR3aa: CASSSTGLFQPQHF; CDR3nt: TGTGCCAGCAGCTCTACAGGGCTATTTCAGCCCCAGCATTTT
v_gene: TRBV19; j_gene: TRBJ1-2; d_gene: .; abundance: many; CDR3aa: CASSMALYYGYTF; CDR3nt: TGTGCCAGTAGTATGGCCCTTTACTATGGCTACACCTTC
v_gene: TRBV6-5; j_gene: TRBJ1-6; d_gene: .; abundance: many; CDR3aa: CASSLGQLNSPLHF; CDR3nt: TGTGCCAGCAGTCTTGGACAGCTCAATTCACCCCTCCACTTT
v_gene: TRBV20-1; j_gene: TRBJ1-1; d_gene: .; abundance: few; CDR3aa: CSARMGPENTEAFF; CDR3nt: TGCAGTGCTAGAATGGGACCTGAGAACACTGAAGCTTTCTTT
v_gene: TRBV18; j_gene: TRBJ1-1; d_gene: TRBD1; abundance: many; CDR3aa: CASSPRRQGGRSTEAFF; CDR3nt: TGTGCCAGCTCACCACGTCGTCAGGGGGGTCGGAGCACTGAAGCTTTCTTT
v_gene: TRBV13; j_gene: TRBJ2-3; d_gene: .; abundance: few; CDR3aa: CASSLSSRGRGTDTQYF; CDR3nt: TGTGCCAGCAGCTTATCGTCCCGGGGGCGAGGCACAGATACGCAGTATTTT
v_gene: TRBV28; j_gene: TRBJ2-7; d_gene: .; abundance: .; CDR3aa: CASTPLSRATYEQYF; CDR3nt: TGTGCCAGTACTCCACTTTCCCGGGCTACCTACGAGCAGTACTTC
v_gene: TRBV24-1; j_gene: TRBJ1-5; d_gene: .; abundance: many; CDR3aa: CATSVGQPQHF; CDR3nt: TGTGCCACCAGTGTGGGTCAGCCCCAGCATTTT
v_gene: TRBV7-2; j_gene: TRBJ2-7; d_gene: .; abundance: few; CDR3aa: CASSLDPSSYEQYF; CDR3nt: TGTGCCAGCAGCTTAGACCCGAGCTCCTACGAGCAGTACTTC
v_gene: TRBV12-3/TRBV12-4; j_gene: TRBJ2-5; d_gene: TRBD2; abundance: many; CDR3aa: CASSLNSGGQETQYF; CDR3nt: TGTGCCAGCAGTTTGAATAGCGGGGGGCAAGAGACCCAGTACTTC
v_gene: TRBV29-1; j_gene: TRBJ2-5; d_gene: TRBD1; abundance: many; CDR3aa: CSGSGGQETQYF; CDR3nt: TGCAGCGGTTCAGGGGGCCAAGAGACCCAGTACTTC